One and the same sample provided the 4 T cell receptor beta chains below, sequenced in a study of patients and donors after allogeneic stem cell transplantation. TCRdb reprocessed the RT-PCR reads via MiXCR and lists one record per CDR3 protein. The repertoire has 390,000 or so distinct CDR3 sequences, 16% of them found once; the top ten carry just over 7%. The sequenced sample was blood, either unsorted or a sorted T cell fraction (not recorded which). The receptors originated from a human donor who was either an allogeneic HSCT recipient or a stem cell or donor lymphocyte infusion donor (not recorded which). It is not recorded whose cells these are; they may come from a transplant donor.

V gene TRBV4-1 combines with J gene TRBJ1-6; 7 nucleotides align to TRBD1. Per germline, CDR1 MGHRA and CDR2 YSYEKL. The CDR3 is 18 residues long. The J segment lost 1 base and the V segment lost 2 bases, leaving 8 bases of the junction unmatched. CDR3 residues: CASSQPRDRASYNSPLHF. CDR3 coding DNA: TGCGCCAGCAGCCAACCTAGAGACAGGGCATCCTATAATTCACCCCTCCACTTT.

Of note for this clonotype: Sequence at one end of the junction differs from germline and may be a read error. The chain joins TRBV20-1 to TRBJ2-1; D gene unclear. Germline values: CDR1 DFQATT, CDR2 SNEGSKA (reference sequence). This CDR3 has 12 residues. The CDR3 DNA is TGCAGTGCTACGTCGCGGTACATTGAGCAGTTCTTC. It translates to CSATSRYIEQFF.

This clonotype was counted only a few times. The chain joins TRBV4-2 to TRBJ2-5; possible D gene TRBD2, 6 bases. V was pared by 0 bases and J by 2 bases, with 13 bases between. CDR1 and CDR2 (germline): LGHNA, YNFKEQ. The CDR3 contains 16 residues. The CDR3 DNA is TGTGCCAGCAGCCAAGAAGGGGCAGGGAGGCAAGAGACCCAGTACTTC. This codes for CASSQEGAGRQETQYF.

This clonotype has just a few counts. The chain uses TRBV20-1 and TRBJ2-5; D not resolved. Trimming cost V 3 bases and J 2 bases, with 7 bases left between them. The CDR3 consists of 12 residues. CDR1 and CDR2 (germline): DFQATT, SNEGSKA (reference sequence). CDR3 sequence (DNA): TGCAGTGCTAGCTGGGCTCAAGAGACCCAGTACTTC. Encoded protein: CSASWAQETQYF.